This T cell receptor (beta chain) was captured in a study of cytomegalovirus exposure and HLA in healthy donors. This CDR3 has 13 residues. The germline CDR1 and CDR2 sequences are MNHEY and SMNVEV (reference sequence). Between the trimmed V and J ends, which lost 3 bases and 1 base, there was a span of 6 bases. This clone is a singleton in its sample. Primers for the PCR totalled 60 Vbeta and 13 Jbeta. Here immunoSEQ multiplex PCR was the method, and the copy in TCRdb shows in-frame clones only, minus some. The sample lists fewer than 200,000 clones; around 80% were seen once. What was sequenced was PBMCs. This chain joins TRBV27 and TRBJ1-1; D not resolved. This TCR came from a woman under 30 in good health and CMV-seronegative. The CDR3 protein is CASSLAQNTEAFF. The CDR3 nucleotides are TGTGCCAGCAGTTTGGCCCAGAACACTGAAGCTTTCTTT.